The following is a TCR beta chain sequence with its context. Its antigen is still unknown. Each of the patients experienced relapse following autologous stem cell transplantation, and their brentuximab vedotin exposure differed. The sample comes from a study of PD-1 blockade in classical Hodgkin lymphoma. The overall study: The study gave patients nivolumab 3 mg/kg intravenously every 2 weeks. Study-wide findings and caveats: Causes of the repertoire differences remain undefined, possibly disease activity or prior therapy. It was CD4+ TCR diversity, not CD8+, that rose significantly by C4D1.

Germline V lookup: CDR1 LNHNV, CDR2 YYDKDF (reference sequence). This CDR3 region has 14 residues. V lost 1 base to trimming and J lost 6 bases, with 9 bases between them. Assay used: immunoSEQ multiplex PCR; TCRdb lists only in-frame clones, some missing. The table has about 29,000 clones, more than 65% seen once. The V call is TRBV15, the J call TRBJ2-2; unclear D gene. This TCR derives from a human donor with classical Hodgkin lymphoma. The sample here was peripheral blood mononuclear cells (PBMCs), taken before the second cycle of nivolumab. This chain's CDR3 is CATSRGSEAGELFF. Written as DNA, the CDR3 is TGTGCCACCAGCAGAGGATCAGAAGCCGGGGAGCTGTTTTTT.